This TCR beta chain was recovered during a study of T cell repertoires in cytomegalovirus infection. This clonotype was counted a few times. V gave up 3 bases and J gave up 3 bases, with 18 bases separating them. The CDR3 runs to 16 residues. One entry per CDR3 protein results from TCRdb running MiXCR on the reads. The table shows 97,000 or so distinct CDR3 sequences, with approximately 15% occurring only once. The V call is TRBV12-3 or TRBV12-4, the J call TRBJ2-7; tentatively, D is TRBD1 or TRBD2 (5 bases each). This TCR came from a human donor in good health (CMV status not recorded). Some clones in this sample may be carry-over from other donors' samples. Sequencing was performed on PBMCs. CDR3 in DNA: TGTGCCAGCAGTTTTGGAGGAAGGCAGGGATTCTACGAGCAGTACTTC. Translating it yields CASSFGGRQGFYEQYF.